These T cell receptor beta chains were read from a single sample in a study of neurological immune-mediated disorders. TCRdb independently ran MiXCR on the 5' RACE reads; one entry per CDR3 protein. In the table there are tens of thousands of distinct CDR3 sequences, 13% to 15% of which are singletons. Sequences were obtained from PBMCs. The receptors were gathered from a woman aged 45 to 65 in good health. Both conserved end residues are part of each CDR3. The D gene is left open where the match is weak. Clone sizes are given selectively: once, few, many, or a class where the clone is expanded.

CASSLVESPGQGTFF	TGTGCCAGCAGCTTAGTTGAAAGTCCTGGACAGGGGACTTTCTTT	TRBV11-3	TRBJ1-1	many	TRBD1
CASSLYPIDSRSGANVLTF	TGTGCCAGCAGCTTATACCCCATCGACTCCCGTTCGGGGGCCAACGTCCTGACTTTC	TRBV7-3	TRBJ2-6	many	NA
CASSLGGGPQDEQYF	TGCGCCAGCAGCTTGGGTGGAGGCCCCCAGGACGAGCAGTACTTC	TRBV5-1	TRBJ2-7	many	NA
CAIRAGVNTEAFF	TGTGCCATCCGGGCAGGGGTGAACACTGAAGCTTTCTTT	TRBV10-3	TRBJ1-1	many	NA
CASSQPTSGRAVAQFF	TGTGCCAGCAGCCAACCTACTAGCGGGAGAGCTGTTGCGCAGTTCTTC	TRBV4-2	TRBJ2-1	NA	TRBD2
CASSPLAGENEQYF	TGTGCCAGCAGTCCGTTAGCGGGGGAAAACGAGCAGTACTTC	TRBV6-6	TRBJ2-7	many	TRBD2
CASSFEGGPYQPRHF	TGCGCCAGCAGCTTTGAGGGGGGACCTTATCAGCCACGGCATTTT	TRBV5-1	TRBJ1-5	NA	NA
CASSAGLTSSGANVLTF	TGTGCCAGCAGCGCGGGACTAACGAGCTCTGGGGCCAACGTCCTGACTTTC	TRBV5-6	TRBJ2-6	many	TRBD2
CSVGASGGNNEQFF	TGCAGCGTTGGGGCTAGCGGGGGGAACAATGAGCAGTTCTTC	TRBV29-1	TRBJ2-1	many	TRBD2
CASSLPSGKGTNEQFF	TGTGCCAGCAGCTTACCTAGCGGGAAGGGGACAAATGAGCAGTTCTTC	TRBV11-3	TRBJ2-1	many	TRBD2
CASSLYGRGRIANYGYTF	TGCGCCAGCAGCCTGTACGGCCGGGGGAGGATTGCGAACTATGGCTACACCTTC	TRBV5-1	TRBJ1-2	medium-sized	NA
CASSGTHQETQYF	TGCGCCAGCAGCGGGACCCACCAAGAGACCCAGTACTTC	TRBV5-1	TRBJ2-5	many	NA
CASSPGLAGGEGETQYF	TGTGCCAGCAGCCCGGGACTAGCGGGAGGAGAGGGAGAGACCCAGTACTTC	TRBV2	TRBJ2-5	NA	TRBD2
CASSYGPQPNYEQYF	TGTGCCAGCAGTTACGGCCCCCAGCCCAACTACGAGCAGTACTTC	TRBV6-5	TRBJ2-7	NA	NA
CASSSGQGPNYGYTF	TGCGCCAGCAGCTCGGGACAGGGACCCAACTATGGCTACACCTTC	TRBV5-1	TRBJ1-2	many	TRBD1
CAISESTTGTGGEEQYF	TGTGCCATCAGTGAGTCTACTACCGGGACAGGGGGCGAAGAGCAGTACTTC	TRBV10-3	TRBJ2-7	NA	TRBD1
CASSLVISGVTEAFF	TGCGCCAGCAGCTTGGTAATATCAGGGGTCACTGAAGCTTTCTTT	TRBV5-1	TRBJ1-1	many	NA